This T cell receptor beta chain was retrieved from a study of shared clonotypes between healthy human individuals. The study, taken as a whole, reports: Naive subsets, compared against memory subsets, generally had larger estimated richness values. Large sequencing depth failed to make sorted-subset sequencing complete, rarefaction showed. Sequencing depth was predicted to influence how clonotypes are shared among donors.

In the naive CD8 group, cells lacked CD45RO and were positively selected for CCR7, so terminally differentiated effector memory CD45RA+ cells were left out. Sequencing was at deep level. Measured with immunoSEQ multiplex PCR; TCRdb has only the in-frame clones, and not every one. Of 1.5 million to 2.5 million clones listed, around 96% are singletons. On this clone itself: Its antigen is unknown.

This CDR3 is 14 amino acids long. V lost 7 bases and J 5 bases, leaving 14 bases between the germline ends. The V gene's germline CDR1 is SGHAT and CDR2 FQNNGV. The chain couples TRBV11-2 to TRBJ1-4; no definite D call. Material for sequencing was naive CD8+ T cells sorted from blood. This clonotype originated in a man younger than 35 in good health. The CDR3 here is CASTPTMGNEKLFF. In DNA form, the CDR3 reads TGTGCCAGCACCCCCACCATGGGGAATGAAAAACTGTTTTTT.